The 23 T cell receptor beta chains below all came from one sample that was sequenced in a study of T cell changes during pregnancy in multiple sclerosis. Sequenced by immunoSEQ multiplex PCR; TCRdb stores in-frame clones only, minus some. This table has fewer than 85,000 clones, approximately 92% appearing once. The sequencing used peripheral blood, collected in the third trimester of pregnancy. These receptors were collected from a female donor in good health, enrolled as a control in a pregnancy study.

The chain uses TRBV6-5 and TRBJ1-1; a possible D gene is TRBD1 (6 bases). Germline lookup yields CDR1 MNHEY and CDR2 SVGAGI. This CDR3 has 14 amino acids. The V and J ends lost 3 bases and 5 bases respectively, with 13 bases between them. The CDR3 protein is CASSYTGMVTEAFF. The CDR3 nucleotides are TGTGCCAGCAGTTATACAGGGATGGTGACTGAAGCTTTCTTT.

CDR3 nucleotide sequence: TGCGCCAGCAGCTTGGTCTCAGGGGTAAAAGAGACCCAGTACTTC. This translates into CASSLVSGVKETQYF. The chain is built from TRBV5-1 and TRBJ2-5, with D possibly matching TRBD1 (6 bases). The CDR3 runs 15 residues. The germline V gene has CDR1 SGHRS and CDR2 YFSETQ. Trimming shortened V by 0 bases and J by 3 bases, and 12 bases separated the two germline ends.

The V and J genes are TRBV28 and TRBJ2-3, with 12 bases lining up with TRBD2. The V gene's germline CDR1 is MDHEN and CDR2 SYDVKM. The CDR3 sequence is 18 residues long. The V gene end was trimmed by 5 bases and the J gene end by 0 bases; junction bases not matched to a gene: 9. This CDR3 reads CASSPGLAGLTSTDTQYF. The CDR3 nucleotides read TGTGCCAGCAGTCCGGGACTAGCGGGCTTAACTAGCACAGATACGCAGTATTTT.

This clone has just one count. V usage is TRBV7-2 and J usage is TRBJ2-2; 9 nucleotides line up with TRBD2. Germline V gene sequence: CDR1 SGHTA, CDR2 FQGNSA. With 7 bases clipped from V and 5 bases from J, the junction kept 8 bases outside the gene matches. The CDR3 contains 15 residues. The CDR3 reads CASIPLAGRTGELFF. CDR3 sequence (DNA): TGTGCCAGCATCCCCCTAGCGGGACGGACCGGGGAGCTGTTTTTT.

The rearrangement joins TRBV7-9 to TRBJ2-5; D unresolved. The CDR3 loop spans 11 amino acids. Trimming removed 1 base at V and 7 bases at J, with 4 bases between. In germline, CDR1 is SEHNR, CDR2 FQNEAQ (reference sequence). This CDR3 reads CASSLVSTQYF. The CDR3 DNA reads as TGTGCCAGCAGCTTAGTATCGACCCAGTACTTC.

This chain joins TRBV19 and TRBJ2-7; 10 bases agree with TRBD1. This CDR3 comprises 15 residues. The germline CDR1 and CDR2 sequences are LNHDA and SQIVND (reference sequence). The V gene end was trimmed by 3 bases and the J gene end by 6 bases; junction bases not matched to a gene: 8. The CDR3 region has the DNA TGTGCCAGTAGTATCTTAGGGACAGGGGAAGTCGAGCAGTACTTC. Protein product: CASSILGTGEVEQYF.

J is TRBJ1-1 and V is TRBV18; 8 bases are a match to TRBD1. The CDR3 spans 15 residues. V lost 1 base to trimming and J lost 3 bases; unmatched junction nucleotides: 4. CDR1 KGHSH and CDR2 LQKENI come from the germline V gene. CDR3 sequence: CASSPQQGGHTEAFF. CDR3 in DNA: TGTGCCAGCTCACCACAACAGGGGGGCCACACTGAAGCTTTCTTT.

The V and J genes are TRBV7-9 and TRBJ2-5; weak D call: TRBD2 (7 bases). Trimming cost V 5 bases and J 5 bases, with 27 bases left between them. The CDR3 has 18 amino acids. The germline gives CDR1 SEHNR, CDR2 FQNEAQ (reference sequence). The CDR3 reads CASSPRRWGRERGETQYF. CDR3 in DNA: TGTGCCAGCAGCCCACGCCGCTGGGGGCGGGAGAGGGGGGAGACCCAGTACTTC.

The chain couples TRBV10-2 to TRBJ2-7; 8 bases agree with TRBD2. The CDR3 contains 14 residues. The junction had 3 bases not matched to a gene; V was cut back by 2 bases and J by 3 bases. Germline V gene lookup returns CDR1 WSHSY and CDR2 SAAADI. The CDR3 is CASSEGGGLYEQYF. CDR3 bases: TGCGCCAGCAGTGAGGGCGGGGGGCTCTACGAGCAGTACTTC.

The chain joins TRBV7-9 to TRBJ1-2; 9 bases line up with TRBD1. CDR1 SEHNR and CDR2 FQNEAQ come from the germline V gene (reference sequence). Trimming cost V 4 bases and J 4 bases; bases outside gene matches: 7. The CDR3 is 15 residues long. CDR3 sequence reads: CASSYGTDRGYGYTF. Written as DNA, the CDR3 is TGTGCCAGCAGCTACGGAACGGACAGGGGCTATGGCTACACCTTC.

The rearrangement joins TRBV5-4 to TRBJ2-7; a possible D gene is TRBD1 (5 bases). The germline V gene has CDR1 SGHNT and CDR2 YYREEE (reference sequence). The V and J ends lost 3 bases and 1 base respectively, with 5 bases between them. The CDR3 runs to 12 residues. The CDR3 spells CASSSGSYEQYF. The CDR3, as DNA: TGTGCCAGCAGCTCAGGGTCCTACGAGCAGTACTTC.

This chain uses TRBV6-5 with TRBJ1-1; the D is unclear. The CDR3 totals 15 residues. The germline V gene encodes CDR1 MNHEY and CDR2 SVGAGI. Trimming took off 2 bases at V and 0 bases at J, with 10 bases between the two ends. This CDR3 reads CASSYTSGMNTEAFF. Here the CDR3 DNA reads TGTGCCAGCAGTTACACAAGCGGGATGAACACTGAAGCTTTCTTT.

The chain recombines TRBV19 with TRBJ2-1; TRBD2 matches at 9 bases. V shed 3 bases and J 8 bases; nucleotides not matched to a gene: 8. The CDR3 is 15 residues long. Germline assignment: CDR1 LNHDA and CDR2 SQIVND (reference sequence). CDR3 DNA: TGTGCCAGTAGTATTAGTAGCGGGAGTTGGGATGAGCAGTTCTTC. It translates to CASSISSGSWDEQFF.

The chain uses TRBV9 and TRBJ2-6; D not certain. This CDR3 comprises 17 residues. Trimming took off 0 bases at V and 0 bases at J, with 10 bases between the two ends. The germline V gene has CDR1 SGDLS and CDR2 YYNGEE. CDR3 in DNA: TGTGCCAGCAGCGTAGTGTTGGGCGCCTCTGGGGCCAACGTCCTGACTTTC. Protein: CASSVVLGASGANVLTF.

V usage is TRBV9 and J usage is TRBJ1-2; no definite D call. CDR1 is SGDLS and CDR2 is YYNGEE in the germline V gene. The CDR3 consists of 17 residues. V gave up 3 bases and J gave up 2 bases, with 20 bases separating them. The CDR3 spells CASSALPSITANYGYTF. CDR3 in DNA: TGTGCCAGCAGCGCCCTCCCTTCTATTACAGCAAACTATGGCTACACCTTC.

The chain couples TRBV29-1 to TRBJ2-5; tentatively, D is TRBD2 (7 bases). Germline assignment: CDR1 SQVTM and CDR2 ANQGSEA. The CDR3 loop spans 15 amino acids. V was clipped by 7 bases and J by 4 bases, with 22 bases between them. The CDR3 reads CSGSLLARGGETQYF. As DNA, the CDR3 is TGCAGCGGGTCCTTGCTAGCGAGGGGGGGAGAGACCCAGTACTTC. Full variable domain (missing parts from reference TRBV29-1 and TRBJ2-5): SAVISQKPSRDICQRGTSLTIQCQVDSQVTMMFWYRQQPGQSLTLIATANQGSEATYESGFVIDKFPISRPNLTFSTLTVSNMSPEDSSIYLCSGSLLARGGETQYFGPGTRLLVL.

The rearrangement joins TRBV6-1 to TRBJ2-1, with 7 bases identical to TRBD2. The CDR3 extends over 16 amino acids. Germline V gene lookup returns CDR1 MNHNS and CDR2 SASEGT. Losses at the gene ends were 2 bases for V and 3 bases for J; bases not matched to a gene: 7. CDR3 region: CASSEISGGLYNEQFF. CDR3 DNA sequence: TGTGCCAGCAGTGAAATCTCGGGGGGACTCTACAATGAGCAGTTCTTC.

The rearrangement joins TRBV4-1 to TRBJ1-4; a weak D match, TRBD1 (5 bases). Germline lookup yields CDR1 MGHRA and CDR2 YSYEKL. The V end lost 1 base, the J end lost 0 bases, and 12 bases lay between the germline ends. This CDR3 is built from 17 residues. This CDR3 reads CASSQVPGKATNEKLFF. Written as DNA, the CDR3 is TGCGCCAGCAGCCAAGTCCCAGGGAAAGCAACTAATGAAAAACTGTTTTTT.

The chain is built from TRBV5-5 and TRBJ1-6, with a weak D call TRBD1 (5 bases). In germline, CDR1 is SGHKS, CDR2 YYEKEE (reference sequence). This CDR3 spans 17 amino acids. Trimming stripped 0 bases from V and 8 bases from J, with 18 bases between. CDR3 sequence: CASSLEIRTGPYSPLHF. As DNA, the CDR3 is TGTGCCAGCAGCTTGGAGATAAGAACAGGCCCTTATTCACCCCTCCACTTT.

The sample holds one count of this clone. This chain links TRBV5-8 with TRBJ1-5, with 7 positions matching TRBD1. Germline values: CDR1 SGHTS, CDR2 YDEGEE. J gave up 0 bases and V 0 bases, and 6 bases lay outside the gene matches. There are 17 residues in the CDR3. CDR3: CASSLARDSYSNQPQHF. In DNA, the CDR3 is TGTGCCAGCAGCTTGGCCCGGGACAGCTATAGCAATCAGCCCCAGCATTTT.

The chain combines TRBV5-1 with TRBJ2-6; unclear D gene. CDR3 length equals 15 residues. Germline V gene data show CDR1 as SGHRS and CDR2 as YFSETQ. With 0 bases removed from V and 3 bases from J, the gap between germline ends came to 7 bases. The CDR3 here is CASSLAEVGANVLTF. The CDR3 bases are TGCGCCAGCAGCTTGGCCGAGGTTGGGGCCAACGTCCTGACTTTC.

The chain links TRBV28 to TRBJ2-3; 9 positions match TRBD1. Germline V gives CDR1 MDHEN, CDR2 SYDVKM. Germline trimming cut 4 bases from V and 3 bases from J; bases unmatched to any gene: 5. The CDR3 length is 15 residues. The CDR3 nucleotides are TGTGCCAGCAGTTACAGGGGGCGGGAAACAGATACGCAGTATTTT. It yields the protein CASSYRGRETDTQYF.

The chain uses TRBV4-3 and TRBJ2-6, with D uncertain. Germline lookup yields CDR1 LGHNA and CDR2 YSLEER. The CDR3 has 17 amino acids. Trimming cost V 0 bases and J 0 bases, with 9 bases left between them. This CDR3 is CASSQEGSGSGANVLTF. CDR3 nucleotides: TGCGCCAGCAGCCAAGAAGGATCAGGCTCTGGGGCCAACGTCCTGACTTTC.